This entry lists 29 T cell receptor beta chains sequenced from one sample in a study of beta chain features in type 1 diabetes. The isolated RNA, all of it, was reverse transcribed, so expressed TCRB transcripts were what got sequenced. Assay used: immunoSEQ multiplex PCR; TCRdb lists only in-frame clones, some missing. Among fewer than 250,000 clones listed, roughly 14% were seen once. The sequenced material came from naive CD4+ T cells from blood. These receptors all come from a woman aged 40 to 50 in good health.

This chain joins TRBV4-1 and TRBJ1-5; D gene uncertain. Germline-derived CDR1 and CDR2 are MGHRA and YSYEKL. This CDR3 comprises 17 residues. V gave up 0 bases and J gave up 4 bases, with 16 bases separating them. The CDR3 nucleotides read TGCGCCAGCAGCCAAGAAGGCCGGGGAAATGCAAATCAGCCCCAGCATTTT. The encoded protein is CASSQEGRGNANQPQHF.

This clone was counted a few times. The V call is TRBV5-6, the J call TRBJ1-2; the D gene is possibly TRBD1 (5 bases). Germline CDR1 and CDR2: SGHDT and YYEEEE. This CDR3 has 17 amino acids. Trimming shortened V by 1 base and J by 4 bases, and 20 bases separated the two germline ends. The CDR3 DNA is TGTGCCAGCAGCTTGAACCCCCGGGGGTTCGCGGGCTATGGCTACACCTTC. Residues: CASSLNPRGFAGYGYTF. Variable domain in full (rest from reference TRBV5-6 and TRBJ1-2): DAGVTQSPTHLIKTRGQQVTLRCSPKSGHDTVSWYQQALGQGPQFIFQYYEEEERQRGNFPDRFSGHQFPNYSSELNVNALLLGDSALYLCASSLNPRGFAGYGYTFGSGTRLTVV.

The rearrangement joins TRBV5-8 to TRBJ2-3, with 7 positions matching TRBD2. The junction had 3 bases not matched to a gene; V was cut back by 2 bases and J by 3 bases. The CDR3 length is 14 residues. Per germline, CDR1 SGHTS and CDR2 YDEGEE. DNA of the CDR3: TGTGCCAGCAGCTTTGGCGGGGGAACAGATACGCAGTATTTT. As protein: CASSFGGGTDTQYF.

This clone was seen more than once but under ten times. This chain joins TRBV25-1 and TRBJ1-2, with TRBD1 as a possible D gene (6 bases). V dropped 6 bases and J dropped 0 bases, with 11 bases sitting between them. Germline loops: CDR1 MGHDK, CDR2 SYGVNS. The CDR3 contains 14 residues. Here the CDR3 reads CASSDRPSNYGYTF. The CDR3 DNA is TGTGCCAGCAGCGACAGGCCTTCTAACTATGGCTACACCTTC.

This clone was observed a few times. The V call is TRBV11-2, the J call TRBJ2-5; tentative D call: TRBD2 (5 bases). Germline values: CDR1 SGHAT, CDR2 FQNNGV. The CDR3 length is 15 residues. V lost 5 bases to trimming and J lost 2 bases, with 15 bases between them. In DNA form, the CDR3 reads TGTGCCAGCAGCGCCCGGGAAGGTTCTCAAGAGACCCAGTACTTC. Amino acids: CASSAREGSQETQYF.

The chain links TRBV25-1 to TRBJ1-6; 8 bases are a match to TRBD1. The germline V gene encodes CDR1 MGHDK and CDR2 SYGVNS. Germline trimming cut 8 bases from V and 7 bases from J; bases unmatched to any gene: 4. CDR3 length equals 13 residues. The DNA for the CDR3 is TGTGCCAGCGCATGGGACAGGAATTCACCCCTCCACTTT. Residues: CASAWDRNSPLHF. The variable domain in full, with the rest retrieved from reference TRBV25-1 and TRBJ1-6, is EADIYQTPRYLVIGTGKKITLECSQTMGHDKMYWYQQDPGMELHLIHYSYGVNSTEKGDLSSESTVSRIRTEHFPLTLESARPSHTSQYLCASAWDRNSPLHFGNGTRLTVT.

This clone was observed a handful of times. The chain recombines TRBV20-1 with TRBJ1-1; D gene unclear. From germline, CDR1 is DFQATT and CDR2 SNEGSKA (reference sequence). There are 10 residues in the CDR3. V lost 7 bases, J lost 7 bases, and 10 bases lay in between. CDR3: CSVVRDEAFF. Written as DNA, the CDR3 is TGCAGTGTGGTGAGGGATGAAGCTTTCTTT.

This clone was seen only a few times. This sequence joins TRBV4-1 and TRBJ1-6, with TRBD1 matching 8 bases. The CDR3 is 16 amino acids. J was trimmed by 4 bases and V by 6 bases; bases with no gene match: 8. The germline V gene has CDR1 MGHRA and CDR2 YSYEKL. This chain's CDR3 is CASSKLGQGYNSPLHF. The CDR3, as DNA: TGCGCCAGCAGTAAACTAGGACAGGGTTATAATTCACCCCTCCACTTT.

This clone came up a few times. V gene TRBV10-3 combines with J gene TRBJ2-3; 8 nucleotides align to TRBD2. The CDR3 loop spans 16 amino acids. In germline, CDR1 is ENHRY, CDR2 SYGVKD. V lost 6 bases and J lost 4; bases outside the gene matches: 12. Here the CDR3 reads CAISLYSGGQADTQYF. The CDR3 DNA reads as TGTGCCATCAGCCTCTACAGCGGGGGCCAGGCAGATACGCAGTATTTT.

A few counts support this clone. The J gene is TRBJ2-7, the V gene TRBV7-9; D perhaps matches TRBD2 (5 bases). V lost 3 bases, J lost 0 bases, and 6 bases lay in between. This CDR3 comprises 13 residues. From germline, CDR1 is SEHNR and CDR2 FQNEAQ (reference sequence). The CDR3 region is CASSFGISYEQYF. The CDR3 coding sequence is TGTGCCAGCAGCTTCGGGATCTCCTACGAGCAGTACTTC. Complete variable domain (other parts from reference TRBV7-9 and TRBJ2-7): DTGVSQNPRHKITKRGQNVTFRCDPISEHNRLYWYRQTLGQGPEFLTYFQNEAQLEKSRLLSDRFSAERPKGSFSTLEIQRTEQGDSAMYLCASSFGISYEQYFGPGTRLTVT.

The V call is TRBV7-5, the J call TRBJ1-1. TRBV7-5 is labeled a pseudogene. The CDR3 runs to 16 residues. The CDR3 is CVRSTRRGETNTEAFF. CDR3 coding DNA: TGTGTCAGAAGCACCCGTCGGGGAGAAACGAACACTGAAGCTTTCTTT.

The chain uses TRBV5-1 and TRBJ2-1; TRBD1 is a possible D gene (6 bases). The germline CDR1 and CDR2 sequences are SGHRS and YFSETQ. Trimming shortened V by 7 bases and J by 8 bases, and 16 bases separated the two germline ends. This CDR3 has 13 residues. DNA for the CDR3: TGCGCCAGCGGCGGACAGCTTGAGGATGAGCAGTTCTTC. It is translated as CASGGQLEDEQFF.

This clone showed up just a few times. As DNA, the CDR3 is TGCGCCAGCAGCACCCAACCGGGGGGAGACAATGAGCAGTTCTTC. As protein: CASSTQPGGDNEQFF. V usage is TRBV5-1 and J usage is TRBJ2-1; 7 nucleotides agree with TRBD2. Looked up from germline, CDR1 is SGHRS and CDR2 is YFSETQ. The CDR3 is made up of 15 amino acids. V lost 4 bases, J lost 5 bases, and 9 bases stayed unmatched.

This clone was counted only a few times. The chain recombines TRBV15 with TRBJ1-2; no reliable D call. V gave up 0 bases and J gave up 0 bases, with 14 bases separating them. Germline V gene data show CDR1 as LNHNV and CDR2 as YYDKDF (reference sequence). The CDR3 extends over 17 amino acids. This chain's CDR3 is CATSRDSPRVSNYGYTF. The CDR3 nucleotides are TGTGCCACCAGCAGAGACTCCCCTCGGGTATCTAACTATGGCTACACCTTC.

A few counts support this clone. This sequence joins TRBV29-1 and TRBJ2-7; D perhaps matches TRBD2 (7 bases). V was shortened by 4 bases and J by 4 bases, with 11 bases between the two germline ends. Germline values: CDR1 SQVTM, CDR2 ANQGSEA. This CDR3 region has 12 residues. The chain's CDR3 is CSVAGGMYEQYF. CDR3 nucleotides: TGCAGCGTTGCGGGGGGCATGTACGAGCAGTACTTC.

This chain links TRBV5-6 with TRBJ2-5; 8 positions match TRBD1. This CDR3 has 15 residues. Germline V gives CDR1 SGHDT, CDR2 YYEEEE. The V gene end was trimmed by 1 base and the J gene end by 4 bases; junction bases not matched to a gene: 6. The CDR3, as DNA: TGTGCCAGCAGCTTGAGGACAGGGAAGGTAGAGACCCAGTACTTC. Translated, it gives CASSLRTGKVETQYF.

This clone was counted at least ten times. The genes are TRBV10-3 and TRBJ1-6; 7 bases line up with TRBD1. CDR3 size: 14 residues. Trimming cost V 5 bases and J 8 bases; bases outside gene matches: 6. Germline-derived CDR1 and CDR2 are ENHRY and SYGVKD. The CDR3 region is CAISPRQGDSPLHF. CDR3 coding DNA: TGTGCCATCAGTCCCAGACAGGGAGATTCACCCCTCCACTTT.

This clone was seen more than once but under ten times. V gene TRBV5-1 combines with J gene TRBJ2-7; possible D gene TRBD2, 5 bases. The ends were cut back, 0 bases at V and 12 bases at J, with 19 bases in the middle. Germline assignment: CDR1 SGHRS and CDR2 YFSETQ. The CDR3 runs 14 residues. DNA of the CDR3: TGCGCCAGCAGCTTGGGACTACGCGGTCCGATACGGTACTTC. It encodes CASSLGLRGPIRYF.

The J gene is TRBJ1-5, the V gene TRBV19; 10 nucleotides align to TRBD1. Trimming at V came to 6 bases and at J to 2 bases, leaving 4 bases not matched to a gene. CDR3 length: 15 residues. The germline CDR1 and CDR2 sequences are LNHDA and SQIVND (reference sequence). The CDR3 protein is CASRTGGVRNQPQHF. DNA for the CDR3: TGTGCCAGTAGGACAGGGGGCGTTCGCAATCAGCCCCAGCATTTT. The whole variable domain, filled in from reference TRBV19 and TRBJ1-5, reads DGGITQSPKYLFRKEGQNVTLSCEQNLNHDAMYWYRQDPGQGLRLIYYSQIVNDFQKGDIAEGYSVSREKKESFPLTVTSAQKNPTAFYLCASRTGGVRNQPQHFGDGTRLSIL.

The chain combines TRBV11-3 with TRBJ1-2; TRBD1 matches at 8 bases. Per the germline V gene, CDR1 is SGHNT and CDR2 is YENEEA. The CDR3 totals 15 residues. After removal of 5 bases from V and 1 base from J, the junction contained 6 bases not matched to a gene. The CDR3 DNA sequence: TGTGCCAGCAGCGGGGGACAGGCGAGTAACTATGGCTACACCTTC. This codes for CASSGGQASNYGYTF.

In its sample, this clone was seen a few times. The rearrangement uses TRBV12-5 and TRBJ1-2; 11 bases align to TRBD1. V lost 6 bases to trimming and J lost 5 bases; unmatched junction nucleotides: 2. Germline loops: CDR1 LGHNT, CDR2 FRNRAP. The CDR3 has 13 amino acids. CDR3 DNA: TGTGCTAGTGGGAGGGACAGGGGGTATGGCTACACCTTC. This encodes CASGRDRGYGYTF.

The chain joins TRBV5-1 to TRBJ2-4; TRBD1 is a possible D gene (5 bases). Germline values: CDR1 SGHRS, CDR2 YFSETQ. CDR3 length: 16 residues. V lost 6 bases to trimming and J lost 5 bases, with 21 bases between them. CDR3 nucleotide sequence: TGCGCCAGCACCCCAGGGTCCATACGATCCGAAAACATTCAGTACTTC. Translated: CASTPGSIRSENIQYF.

This chain connects TRBV10-3 to TRBJ2-1; 8 bases agree with TRBD1. The V gene's germline CDR1 is ENHRY and CDR2 SYGVKD. The CDR3 covers 17 residues. The J segment lost 4 bases and the V segment lost 0 bases, leaving 8 bases of the junction unmatched. DNA for the CDR3: TGTGCCATCAGTGAGTCGTCCCCGGGACAGGTTTACAATGAGCAGTTCTTC. It codes for CAISESSPGQVYNEQFF.

The rearrangement uses TRBV2 and TRBJ1-6; D is unclear. Trimming left V 7 bases short and J 7 bases short, with 8 bases between. The CDR3 contains 12 residues. Germline-derived CDR1 and CDR2 are SNHLY and FYNNEI. CDR3 amino acids: CASIRGNSPLHF. As DNA, the CDR3 is TGTGCCAGCATCCGGGGAAATTCACCCCTCCACTTT.

This clone was observed a handful of times. This chain links TRBV4-3 with TRBJ1-1; perhaps TRBD1 as D (5 bases). There are 15 residues in the CDR3. CDR1 and CDR2 (germline): LGHNA, YSLEER. Deletions cut 0 bases from V and 5 bases from J, with 13 bases between. This chain's CDR3 is CASSQDPGQWTEAFF. The CDR3 DNA sequence: TGCGCCAGCAGCCAAGATCCAGGGCAATGGACTGAAGCTTTCTTT.

This clone was seen only a few times. The gene calls are TRBV5-1 and TRBJ2-7; D is perhaps TRBD2 (5 bases). Trimming stripped 4 bases from V and 3 bases from J, with 17 bases between. The CDR3 totals 15 residues. The germline V gene has CDR1 SGHRS and CDR2 YFSETQ. CDR3 DNA sequence: TGCGCCAGCAGCCACTATACTGTGGGAGACTACGAGCAGTACTTC. It encodes CASSHYTVGDYEQYF.

The chain joins TRBV4-3 to TRBJ1-2; D call uncertain. This CDR3 is 15 amino acids long. Germline-derived CDR1 and CDR2 are LGHNA and YSLEER. Between the trimmed V and J ends, which lost 4 bases and 2 bases, there was a span of 14 bases. For the CDR3, the DNA is TGCGCCAGCAGCCGTTCAGAGGTTTTCAACTATGGCTACACCTTC. This translates into CASSRSEVFNYGYTF.

This chain uses TRBV7-6 with TRBJ2-2; TRBD1 agrees at 11 bases. J lost 2 bases, V lost 5 bases, and 4 bases had no gene match. Germline assignment: CDR1 SGHVS and CDR2 FNYEAQ. This CDR3 spans 16 amino acids. In nucleotides, the CDR3 is TGTGCCAGCAGCGGGACAGGGGGAGTTAACACCGGGGAGCTGTTTTTT. Encoded protein: CASSGTGGVNTGELFF.

This clone has only a few counts. CDR3 sequence (DNA): TGTGCCAGCAGCTTAGAGCTACCCTCTGGAAACACCATATATTTT. This encodes CASSLELPSGNTIYF. V usage is TRBV7-2 and J usage is TRBJ1-3, with D hard to call. V shed 1 base and J shed 0 bases, with 7 bases lying between them. Germline V gene sequence: CDR1 SGHTA, CDR2 FQGNSA. The CDR3 spans 15 residues.